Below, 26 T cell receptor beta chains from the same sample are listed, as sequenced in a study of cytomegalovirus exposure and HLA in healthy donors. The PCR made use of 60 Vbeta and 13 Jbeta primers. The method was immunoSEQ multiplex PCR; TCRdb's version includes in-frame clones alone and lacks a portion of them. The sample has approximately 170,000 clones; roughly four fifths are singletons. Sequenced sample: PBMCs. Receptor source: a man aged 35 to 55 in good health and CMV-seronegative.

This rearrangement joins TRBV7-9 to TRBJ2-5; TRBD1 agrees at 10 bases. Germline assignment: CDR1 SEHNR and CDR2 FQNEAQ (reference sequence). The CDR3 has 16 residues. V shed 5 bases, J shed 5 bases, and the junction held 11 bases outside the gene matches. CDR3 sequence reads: CASSLGDRGRWETQYF. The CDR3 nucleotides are TGTGCCAGCAGCCTAGGAGACAGGGGGCGCTGGGAGACCCAGTACTTC.

The CDR3 nucleotides are TGTGCCAGCACCCCGGGACAGGGCCCCTACGAGCAGTACTTC. Protein product: CASTPGQGPYEQYF. The rearrangement links TRBV7-9 to TRBJ2-7, with 9 nucleotides matching TRBD1. V lost 7 bases to trimming and J lost 2 bases; unmatched junction nucleotides: 6. CDR1 and CDR2 (germline): SEHNR, FQNEAQ (reference sequence). This CDR3 has 14 residues.

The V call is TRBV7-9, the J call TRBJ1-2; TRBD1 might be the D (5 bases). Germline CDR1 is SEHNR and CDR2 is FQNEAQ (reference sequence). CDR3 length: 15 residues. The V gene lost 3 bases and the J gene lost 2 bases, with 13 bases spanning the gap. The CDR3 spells CASSFGGDLNYGYTF. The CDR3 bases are TGTGCCAGCAGCTTTGGAGGGGACCTCAACTATGGCTACACCTTC.

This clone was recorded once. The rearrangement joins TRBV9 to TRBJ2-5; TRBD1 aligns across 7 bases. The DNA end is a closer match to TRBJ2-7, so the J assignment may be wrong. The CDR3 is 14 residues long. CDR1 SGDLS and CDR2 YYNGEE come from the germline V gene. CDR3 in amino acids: CASRSRGTDYEQYF. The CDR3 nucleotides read TGTGCCAGCAGATCCAGGGGGACCGACTACGAGCAGTACTTC.

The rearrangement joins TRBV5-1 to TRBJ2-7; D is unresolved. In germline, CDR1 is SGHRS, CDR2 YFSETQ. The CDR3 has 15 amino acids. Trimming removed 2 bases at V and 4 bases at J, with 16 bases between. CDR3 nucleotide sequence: TGCGCCAGCAGCTTAGGAGCCCCCGGGTTTTACGAGCAGTACTTC. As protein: CASSLGAPGFYEQYF.

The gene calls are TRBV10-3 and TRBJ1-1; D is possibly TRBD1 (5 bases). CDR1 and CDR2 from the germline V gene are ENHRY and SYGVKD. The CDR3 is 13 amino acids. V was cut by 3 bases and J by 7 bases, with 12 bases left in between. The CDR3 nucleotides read TGTGCCATCAGTGACCGGGGGGATGGTGAAGCTTTCTTT. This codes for CAISDRGDGEAFF.

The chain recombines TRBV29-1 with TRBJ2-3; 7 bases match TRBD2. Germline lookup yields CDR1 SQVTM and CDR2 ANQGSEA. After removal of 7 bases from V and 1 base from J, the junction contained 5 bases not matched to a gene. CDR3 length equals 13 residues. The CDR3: CSGSGARTDTQYF. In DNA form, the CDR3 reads TGCAGCGGGAGCGGGGCTCGCACAGATACGCAGTATTTT.

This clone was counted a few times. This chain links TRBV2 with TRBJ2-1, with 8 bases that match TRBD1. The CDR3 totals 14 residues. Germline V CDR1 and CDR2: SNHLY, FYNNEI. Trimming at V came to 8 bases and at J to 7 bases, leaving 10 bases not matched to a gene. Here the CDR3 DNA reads TGTGCCAGCTCTCCGCAGGGGGCGGGTAATGAGCAGTTCTTC. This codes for CASSPQGAGNEQFF. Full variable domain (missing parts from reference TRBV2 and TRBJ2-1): EPEVTQTPSHQVTQMGQEVILRCVPISNHLYFYWYRQILGQKVEFLVSFYNNEISEKSEIFDDQFSVERPDGSNFTLKIRSTKLEDSAMYFCASSPQGAGNEQFFGPGTRLTVL.

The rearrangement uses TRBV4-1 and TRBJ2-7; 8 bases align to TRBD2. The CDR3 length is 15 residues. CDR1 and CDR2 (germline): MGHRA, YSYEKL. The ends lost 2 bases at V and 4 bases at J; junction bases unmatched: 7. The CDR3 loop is CASSQTLAGPYEQYF. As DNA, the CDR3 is TGCGCCAGCAGCCAAACGCTAGCGGGTCCATACGAGCAGTACTTC.

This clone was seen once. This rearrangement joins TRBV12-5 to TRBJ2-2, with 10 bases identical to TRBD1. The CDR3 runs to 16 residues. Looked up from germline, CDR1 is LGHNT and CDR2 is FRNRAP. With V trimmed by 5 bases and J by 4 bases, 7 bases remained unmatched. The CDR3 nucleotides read TGTGCTAGTGGTCTTACGGGACAGGGGTCCACCGGGGAGCTGTTTTTT. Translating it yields CASGLTGQGSTGELFF.

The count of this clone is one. The CDR3 DNA reads as TGTGCCAGCAGCCTCACGGTGTCCGTCGGTGGCTACACCTTC. Translated, it gives CASSLTVSVGGYTF. The rearrangement joins TRBV7-9 to TRBJ1-2; D is unresolved. Trimming pared 5 bases from V and 7 bases from J, leaving 17 bases between. Germline CDR1 reads SEHNR; CDR2 reads FQNEAQ (reference sequence). CDR3 size: 14 residues. The full variable domain, in which reference TRBV7-9 and TRBJ1-2 provide the parts outside the CDR3, is DTGVSQNPRHKITKRGQNVTFRCDPISEHNRLYWYRQTLGQGPEFLTYFQNEAQLEKSRLLSDRFSAERPKGSFSTLEIQRTEQGDSAMYLCASSLTVSVGGYTFGSGTRLTVV.

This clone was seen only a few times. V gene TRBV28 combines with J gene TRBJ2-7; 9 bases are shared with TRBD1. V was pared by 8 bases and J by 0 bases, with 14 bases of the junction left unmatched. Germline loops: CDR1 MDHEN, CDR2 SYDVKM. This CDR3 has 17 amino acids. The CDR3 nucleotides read TGTGCCAGCCAACACTCTCCCGACAGGGGGATCTCCTACGAGCAGTACTTC. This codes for CASQHSPDRGISYEQYF.

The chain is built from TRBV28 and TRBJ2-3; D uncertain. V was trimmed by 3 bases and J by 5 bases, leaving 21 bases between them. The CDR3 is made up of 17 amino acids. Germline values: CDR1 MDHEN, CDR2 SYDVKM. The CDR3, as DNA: TGTGCCAGCAGTTTTTCAATTAGAGAAAAAGGAGAAGATACGCAGTATTTT. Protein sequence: CASSFSIREKGEDTQYF.

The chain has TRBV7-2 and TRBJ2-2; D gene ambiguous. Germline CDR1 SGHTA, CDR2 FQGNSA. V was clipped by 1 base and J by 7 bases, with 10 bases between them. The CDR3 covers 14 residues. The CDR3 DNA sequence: TGTGCCAGCAGCTTAGTCCAGTCCCACGGGGAGCTGTTTTTT. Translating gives CASSLVQSHGELFF.

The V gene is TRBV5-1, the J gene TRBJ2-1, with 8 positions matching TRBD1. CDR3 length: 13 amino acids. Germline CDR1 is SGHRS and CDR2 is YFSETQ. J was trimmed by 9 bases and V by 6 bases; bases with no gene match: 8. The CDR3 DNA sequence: TGCGCCAGCATTTCAGGGGGCCAAAGTGAGCAGTTCTTC. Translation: CASISGGQSEQFF.

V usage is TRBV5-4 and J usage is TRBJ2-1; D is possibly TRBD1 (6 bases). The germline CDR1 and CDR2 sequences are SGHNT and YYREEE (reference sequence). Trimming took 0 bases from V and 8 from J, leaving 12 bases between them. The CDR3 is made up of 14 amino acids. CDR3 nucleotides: TGTGCCAGCAGCTTGGGGGCAGGGGTCCATGAGCAGTTCTTC. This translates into CASSLGAGVHEQFF.

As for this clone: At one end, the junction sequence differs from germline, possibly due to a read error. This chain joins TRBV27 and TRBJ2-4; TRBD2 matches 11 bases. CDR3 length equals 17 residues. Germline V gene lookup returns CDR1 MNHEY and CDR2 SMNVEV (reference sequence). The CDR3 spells CASSSGLAVLAKNSQYF. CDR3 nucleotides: TGTGCCAGCAGTTCGGGACTAGCGGTACTAGCCAAAAACAGTCAGTACTTC.

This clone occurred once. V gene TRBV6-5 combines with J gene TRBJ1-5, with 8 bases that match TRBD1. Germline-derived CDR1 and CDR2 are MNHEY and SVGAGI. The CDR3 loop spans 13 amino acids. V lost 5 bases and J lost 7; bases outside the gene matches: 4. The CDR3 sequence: CASSGYRGQPQHF. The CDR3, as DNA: TGTGCCAGCAGTGGGTACAGGGGGCAGCCCCAGCATTTT.

CDR3 DNA: TGTGCCAGCAGCGTAGATAGGTCACTGGGCATGAACACTGAAGCTTTCTTT. Protein product: CASSVDRSLGMNTEAFF. This chain joins TRBV9 and TRBJ1-1; D ambiguous. V lost 0 bases and J 0 bases, leaving 15 bases between the germline ends. CDR1 is SGDLS and CDR2 is YYNGEE in the germline V gene. This CDR3 spans 17 amino acids.

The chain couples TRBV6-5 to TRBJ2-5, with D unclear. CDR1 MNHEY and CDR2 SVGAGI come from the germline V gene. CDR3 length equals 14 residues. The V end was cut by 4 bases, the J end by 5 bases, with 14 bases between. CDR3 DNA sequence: TGTGCCAGCAGTTCAACGCAAACCAGGGAGACCCAGTACTTC. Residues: CASSSTQTRETQYF.

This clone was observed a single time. The CDR3 loop is CASSQDFSQGVMWGETQYF. For the CDR3, the DNA is TGCGCCAGCAGCCAAGATTTTTCACAGGGGGTTATGTGGGGAGAGACCCAGTACTTC. The chain joins TRBV4-1 to TRBJ2-5; 8 bases agree with TRBD1. The V gene end was trimmed by 0 bases and the J gene end by 4 bases; junction bases not matched to a gene: 16. This CDR3 is 19 amino acids long. Germline CDR1 MGHRA, CDR2 YSYEKL.

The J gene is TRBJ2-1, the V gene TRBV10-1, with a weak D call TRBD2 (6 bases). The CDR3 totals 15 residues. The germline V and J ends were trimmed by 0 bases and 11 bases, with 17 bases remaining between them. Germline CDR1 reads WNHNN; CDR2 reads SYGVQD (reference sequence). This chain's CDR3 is CASSESGRYSFKQFF. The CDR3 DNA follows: TGCGCCAGCAGTGAGTCGGGGAGGTACTCGTTTAAGCAGTTCTTC.

CDR3 in DNA: TGTGCCAGCAGTTTAGGGGGGAGGGCCACTGAAGCTTTCTTT. Amino acids: CASSLGGRATEAFF. This sequence joins TRBV27 and TRBJ1-1; tentatively, D is TRBD1 (5 bases). CDR3 length equals 14 residues. V lost 2 bases and J 4 bases, leaving 11 bases between the germline ends. Germline CDR1 reads MNHEY; CDR2 reads SMNVEV (reference sequence).

The CDR3 nucleotides read TGTGCCAGCAGTTTGACAGGGGACGCTGAAGCTTTCTTT. It codes for CASSLTGDAEAFF. The V and J genes are TRBV7-9 and TRBJ1-1; 8 bases align to TRBD1. The germline V gene has CDR1 SEHNR and CDR2 FQNEAQ (reference sequence). Trimming at V came to 6 bases and at J to 6 bases, leaving 6 bases not matched to a gene. This CDR3 contains 13 residues.

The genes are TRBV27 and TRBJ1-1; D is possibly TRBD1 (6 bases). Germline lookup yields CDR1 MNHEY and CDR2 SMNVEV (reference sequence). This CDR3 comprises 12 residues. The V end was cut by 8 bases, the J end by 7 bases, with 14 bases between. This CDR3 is CASGTGFDEAFF. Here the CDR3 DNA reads TGTGCCAGCGGCACAGGGTTCGATGAAGCTTTCTTT.

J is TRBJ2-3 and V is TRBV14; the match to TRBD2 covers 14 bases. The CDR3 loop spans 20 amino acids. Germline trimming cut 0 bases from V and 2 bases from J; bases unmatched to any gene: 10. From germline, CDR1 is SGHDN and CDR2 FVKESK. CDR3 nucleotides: TGTGCCAGCAGCCAAGATCCGGGACTAGCGGGAGTATACTTCACAGATACGCAGTATTTT. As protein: CASSQDPGLAGVYFTDTQYF.